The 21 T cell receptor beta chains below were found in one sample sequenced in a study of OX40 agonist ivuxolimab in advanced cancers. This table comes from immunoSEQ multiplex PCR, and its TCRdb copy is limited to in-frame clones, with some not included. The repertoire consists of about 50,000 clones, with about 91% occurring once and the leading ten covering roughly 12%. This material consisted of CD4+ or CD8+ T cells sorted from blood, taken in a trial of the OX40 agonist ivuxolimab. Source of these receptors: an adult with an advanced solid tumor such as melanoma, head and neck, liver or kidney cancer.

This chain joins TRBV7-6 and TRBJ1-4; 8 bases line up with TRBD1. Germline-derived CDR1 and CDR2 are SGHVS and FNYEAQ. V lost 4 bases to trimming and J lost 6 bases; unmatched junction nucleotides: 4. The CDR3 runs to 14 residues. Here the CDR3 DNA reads TGTGCCAGCAGCTCCGACAGGGGTTATGAAAAACTGTTTTTT. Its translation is CASSSDRGYEKLFF.

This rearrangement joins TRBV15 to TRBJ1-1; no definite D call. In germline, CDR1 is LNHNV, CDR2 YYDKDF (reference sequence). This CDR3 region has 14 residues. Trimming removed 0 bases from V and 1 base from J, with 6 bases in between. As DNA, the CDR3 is TGTGCCACCAGCAGAGATCTCGGGAACACTGAAGCTTTCTTT. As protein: CATSRDLGNTEAFF.

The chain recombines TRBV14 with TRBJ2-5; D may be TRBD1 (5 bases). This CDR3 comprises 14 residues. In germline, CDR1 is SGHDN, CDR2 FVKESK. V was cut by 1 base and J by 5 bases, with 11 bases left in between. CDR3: CASSQVRGAETQYF. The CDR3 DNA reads TGTGCCAGCAGCCAAGTAAGGGGCGCGGAGACCCAGTACTTC.

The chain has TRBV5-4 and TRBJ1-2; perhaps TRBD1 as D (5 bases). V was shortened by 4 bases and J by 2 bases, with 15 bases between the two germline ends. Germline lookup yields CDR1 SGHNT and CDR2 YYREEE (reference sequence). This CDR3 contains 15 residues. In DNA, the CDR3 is TGTGCCAGCAGCGGGTGGGACCCTACAAACTATGGCTACACCTTC. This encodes CASSGWDPTNYGYTF. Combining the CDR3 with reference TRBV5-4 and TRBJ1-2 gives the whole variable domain ETGVTQSPTHLIKTRGQQVTLRCSSQSGHNTVSWYQQALGQGPQFIFQYYREEENGRGNFPPRFSGLQFPNYSSELNVNALELDDSALYLCASSGWDPTNYGYTFGSGTRLTVV.

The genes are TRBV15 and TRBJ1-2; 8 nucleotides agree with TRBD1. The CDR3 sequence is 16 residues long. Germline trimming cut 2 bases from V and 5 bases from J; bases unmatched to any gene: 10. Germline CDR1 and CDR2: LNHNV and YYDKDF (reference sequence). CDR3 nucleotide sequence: TGTGCCACCAGCAGACCCGGACAGGGACCAAATTATGGCTACACCTTC. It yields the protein CATSRPGQGPNYGYTF. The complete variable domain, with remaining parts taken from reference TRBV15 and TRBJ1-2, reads DAMVIQNPRYQVTQFGKPVTLSCSQTLNHNVMYWYQQKSSQAPKLLFHYYDKDFNNEADTPDNFQSRRPNTSFCFLDIRSPGLGDTAMYLCATSRPGQGPNYGYTFGSGTRLTVV.

For the CDR3, the DNA is TGCGCCAGCAGCCATCTGGATAGCGGGAATGAGCAGTTCTTC. Translating it yields CASSHLDSGNEQFF. The gene calls are TRBV4-3 and TRBJ2-1; TRBD2 matches 7 bases. Germline V gene data show CDR1 as LGHNA and CDR2 as YSLEER. After removal of 3 bases from V and 7 bases from J, the junction contained 6 bases not matched to a gene. CDR3 length: 14 residues.

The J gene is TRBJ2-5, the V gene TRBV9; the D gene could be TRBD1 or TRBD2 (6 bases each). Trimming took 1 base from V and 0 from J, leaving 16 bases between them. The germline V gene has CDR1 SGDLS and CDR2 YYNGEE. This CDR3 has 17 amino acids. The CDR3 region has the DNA TGTGCCAGCAGCGTATTAGGGGGGCTCGGGTACCAAGAGACCCAGTACTTC. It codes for CASSVLGGLGYQETQYF.

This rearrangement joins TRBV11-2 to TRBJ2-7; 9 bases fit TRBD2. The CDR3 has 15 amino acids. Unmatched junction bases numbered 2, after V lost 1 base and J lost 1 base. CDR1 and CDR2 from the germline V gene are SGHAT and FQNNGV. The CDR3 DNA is TGTGCCAGCAGCTTAGTGCGGGGGGGGTCCTACGAGCAGTACTTC. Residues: CASSLVRGGSYEQYF.

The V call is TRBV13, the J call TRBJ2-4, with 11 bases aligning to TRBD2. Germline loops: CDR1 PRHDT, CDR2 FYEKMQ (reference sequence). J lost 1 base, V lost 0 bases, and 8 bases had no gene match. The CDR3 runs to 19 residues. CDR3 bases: TGTGCCAGCAGCTTAGGACTAGCGGGAGTGGGGGCGGCCAAAAACATTCAGTACTTC. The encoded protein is CASSLGLAGVGAAKNIQYF.

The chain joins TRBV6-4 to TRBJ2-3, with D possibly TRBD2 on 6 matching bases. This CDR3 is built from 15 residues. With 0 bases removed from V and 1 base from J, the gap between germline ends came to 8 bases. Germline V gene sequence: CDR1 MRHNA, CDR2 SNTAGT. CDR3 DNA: TGTGCCAGCAGTGACTCTGGCGGGGGCACAGATACGCAGTATTTT. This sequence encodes CASSDSGGGTDTQYF.

The CDR3 sequence is CASSPPFGETQYF. In nucleotides, the CDR3 is TGTGCCAGCTCACCACCGTTTGGTGAGACCCAGTACTTC. The chain uses TRBV18 and TRBJ2-5; D is unclear. V lost 0 bases to trimming and J lost 5 bases, with 7 bases between them. The germline gives CDR1 KGHSH, CDR2 LQKENI. The CDR3 runs 13 residues.

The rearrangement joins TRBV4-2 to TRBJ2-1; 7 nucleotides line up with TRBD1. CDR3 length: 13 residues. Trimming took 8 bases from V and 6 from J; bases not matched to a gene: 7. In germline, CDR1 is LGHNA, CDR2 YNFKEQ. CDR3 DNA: TGTGCCAGCGGACAGGTTGAAGGCAATGAGCAGTTCTTC. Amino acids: CASGQVEGNEQFF.

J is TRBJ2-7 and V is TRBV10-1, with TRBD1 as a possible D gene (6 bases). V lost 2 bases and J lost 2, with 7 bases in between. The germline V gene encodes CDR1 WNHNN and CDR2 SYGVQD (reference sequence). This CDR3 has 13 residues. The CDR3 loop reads CASSEGGPYEQYF. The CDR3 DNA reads TGCGCCAGCAGTGAGGGGGGCCCCTACGAGCAGTACTTC.

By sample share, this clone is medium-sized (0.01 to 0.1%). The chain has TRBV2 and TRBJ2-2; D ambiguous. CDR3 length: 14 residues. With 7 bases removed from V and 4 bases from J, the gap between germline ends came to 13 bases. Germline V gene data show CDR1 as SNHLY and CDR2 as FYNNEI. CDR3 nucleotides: TGTGCCAGCATCTCCTTGGGCGGCACCGGGGAGCTGTTTTTT. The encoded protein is CASISLGGTGELFF.

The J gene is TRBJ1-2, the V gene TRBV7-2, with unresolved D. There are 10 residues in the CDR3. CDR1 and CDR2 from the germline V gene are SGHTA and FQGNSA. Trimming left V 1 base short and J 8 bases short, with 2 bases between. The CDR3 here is CASSLGGYTF. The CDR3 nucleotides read TGTGCCAGCAGCTTAGGAGGCTACACCTTC.

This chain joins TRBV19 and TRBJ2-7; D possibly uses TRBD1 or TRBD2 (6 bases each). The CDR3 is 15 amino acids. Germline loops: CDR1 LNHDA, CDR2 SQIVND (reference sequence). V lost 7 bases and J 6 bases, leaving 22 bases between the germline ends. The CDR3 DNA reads TGTGCCAGTATGGAAGGAGGGGGGTACCCCTCCGAGCAGTACTTC. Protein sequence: CASMEGGGYPSEQYF.

CDR3: CASSGAGGGYEQYF. Here the CDR3 DNA reads TGTGCCAGCAGCGGAGCTGGGGGTGGTTACGAGCAGTACTTC. This chain joins TRBV9 and TRBJ2-7, with D perhaps TRBD1 or TRBD2 (5 bases each). The length of the CDR3 is 14 residues. V was pared by 3 bases and J by 4 bases, with 14 bases between. CDR1 is SGDLS and CDR2 is YYNGEE in the germline V gene.

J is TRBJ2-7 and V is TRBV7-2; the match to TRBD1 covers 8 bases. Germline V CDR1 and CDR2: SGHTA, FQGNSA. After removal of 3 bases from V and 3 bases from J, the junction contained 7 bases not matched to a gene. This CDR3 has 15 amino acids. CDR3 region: CASSFGTGTVYEQYF. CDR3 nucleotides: TGTGCCAGCAGCTTTGGGACAGGAACAGTCTACGAGCAGTACTTC. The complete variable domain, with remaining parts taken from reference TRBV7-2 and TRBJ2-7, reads GAGVSQSPSNKVTEKGKDVELRCDPISGHTALYWYRQSLGQGLEFLIYFQGNSAPDKSGLPSDRFSAERTGGSVSTLTIQRTQQEDSAVYLCASSFGTGTVYEQYFGPGTRLTVT.

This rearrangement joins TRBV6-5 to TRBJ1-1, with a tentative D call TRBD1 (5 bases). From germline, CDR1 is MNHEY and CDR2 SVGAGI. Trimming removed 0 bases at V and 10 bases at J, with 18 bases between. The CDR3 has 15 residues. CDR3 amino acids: CASSYSARSGDGAFF. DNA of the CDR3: TGTGCCAGCAGTTACTCGGCTCGGAGCGGGGACGGAGCTTTCTTT.

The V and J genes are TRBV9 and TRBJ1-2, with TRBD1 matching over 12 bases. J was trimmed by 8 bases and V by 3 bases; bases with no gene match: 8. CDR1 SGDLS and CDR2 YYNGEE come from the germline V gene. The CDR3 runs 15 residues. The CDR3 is CASSAAGQGAKGYTF. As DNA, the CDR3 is TGTGCCAGCAGCGCAGCGGGACAGGGGGCAAAGGGCTACACCTTC.

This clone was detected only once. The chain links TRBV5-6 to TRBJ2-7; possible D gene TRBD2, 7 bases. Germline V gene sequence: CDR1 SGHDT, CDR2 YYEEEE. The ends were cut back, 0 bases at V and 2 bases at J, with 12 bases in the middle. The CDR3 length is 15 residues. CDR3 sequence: CASSLAAGAAYEQYF. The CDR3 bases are TGTGCCAGCAGCTTGGCGGCGGGGGCAGCCTACGAGCAGTACTTC.